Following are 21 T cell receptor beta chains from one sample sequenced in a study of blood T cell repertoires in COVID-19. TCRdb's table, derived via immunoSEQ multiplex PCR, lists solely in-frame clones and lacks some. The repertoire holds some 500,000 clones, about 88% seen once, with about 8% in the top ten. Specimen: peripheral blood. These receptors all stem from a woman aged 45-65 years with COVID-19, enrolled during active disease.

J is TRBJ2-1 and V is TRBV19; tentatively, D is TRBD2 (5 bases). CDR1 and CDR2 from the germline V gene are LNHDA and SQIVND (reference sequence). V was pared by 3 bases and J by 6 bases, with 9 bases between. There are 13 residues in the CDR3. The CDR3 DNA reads TGTGCCAGTAGTATGGACTCTTTCAATGAGCAGTTCTTC. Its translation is CASSMDSFNEQFF.

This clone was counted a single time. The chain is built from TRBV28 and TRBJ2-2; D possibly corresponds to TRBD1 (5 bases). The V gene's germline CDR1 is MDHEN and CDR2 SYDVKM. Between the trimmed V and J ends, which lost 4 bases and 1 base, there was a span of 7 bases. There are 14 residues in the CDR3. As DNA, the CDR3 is TGTGCCAGCAGTTCCGGACAGAACACCGGGGAGCTGTTTTTT. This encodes CASSSGQNTGELFF.

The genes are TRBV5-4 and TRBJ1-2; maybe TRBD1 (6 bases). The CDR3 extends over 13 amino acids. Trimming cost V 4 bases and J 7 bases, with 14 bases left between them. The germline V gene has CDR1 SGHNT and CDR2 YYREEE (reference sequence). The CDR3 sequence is CASSPGARGGYTF. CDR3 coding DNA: TGTGCCAGCAGCCCAGGGGCACGGGGTGGCTACACCTTC.

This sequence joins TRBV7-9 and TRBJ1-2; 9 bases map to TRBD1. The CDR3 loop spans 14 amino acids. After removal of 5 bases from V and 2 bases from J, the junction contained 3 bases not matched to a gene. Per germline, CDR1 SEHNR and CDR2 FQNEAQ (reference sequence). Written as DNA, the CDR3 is TGTGCCAGCAGCCGCGGGACAGGGAACTATGGCTACACCTTC. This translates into CASSRGTGNYGYTF.

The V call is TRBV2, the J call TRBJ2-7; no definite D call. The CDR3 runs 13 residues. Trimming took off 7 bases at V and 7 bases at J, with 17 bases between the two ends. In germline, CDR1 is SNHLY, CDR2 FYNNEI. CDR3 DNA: TGTGCCAGCACCCAAAGGTTGGGCGCAGAGCAGTACTTC. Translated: CASTQRLGAEQYF.

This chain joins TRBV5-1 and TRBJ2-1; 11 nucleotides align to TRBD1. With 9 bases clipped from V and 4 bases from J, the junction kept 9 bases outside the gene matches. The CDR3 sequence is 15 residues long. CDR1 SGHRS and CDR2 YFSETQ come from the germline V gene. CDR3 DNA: TGCGCCACACGGACAGGGGGCAAAGGGTACAATGAGCAGTTCTTC. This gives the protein CATRTGGKGYNEQFF.

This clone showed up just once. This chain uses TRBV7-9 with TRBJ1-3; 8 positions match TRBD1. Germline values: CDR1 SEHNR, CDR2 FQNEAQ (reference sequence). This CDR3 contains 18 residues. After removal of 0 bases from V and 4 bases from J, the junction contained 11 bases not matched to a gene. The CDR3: CASSLALVGWTGGNTIYF. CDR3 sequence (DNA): TGTGCCAGCAGCTTAGCGCTGGTGGGATGGACAGGGGGAAACACCATATATTTT.

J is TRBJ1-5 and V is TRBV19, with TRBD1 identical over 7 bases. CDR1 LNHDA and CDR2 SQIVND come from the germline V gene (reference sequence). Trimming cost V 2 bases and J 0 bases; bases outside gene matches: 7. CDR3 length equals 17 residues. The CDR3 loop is CASSINRDSYSNQPQHF. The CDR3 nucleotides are TGTGCCAGTAGTATAAACCGGGACAGCTATAGCAATCAGCCCCAGCATTTT. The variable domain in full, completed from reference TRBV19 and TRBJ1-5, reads DGGITQSPKYLFRKEGQNVTLSCEQNLNHDAMYWYRQDPGQGLRLIYYSQIVNDFQKGDIAEGYSVSREKKESFPLTVTSAQKNPTAFYLCASSINRDSYSNQPQHFGDGTRLSIL.

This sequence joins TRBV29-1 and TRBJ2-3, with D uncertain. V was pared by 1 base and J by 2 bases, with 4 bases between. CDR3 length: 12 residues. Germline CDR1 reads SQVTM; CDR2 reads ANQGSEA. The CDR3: CSVEATTDTQYF. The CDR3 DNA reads TGCAGCGTTGAAGCTACCACAGATACGCAGTATTTT.

The CDR3 nucleotides read TGCGCCAGCAGCTTGACCACGACAGGGGAAGAGACCCAGTACTTC. Its translation is CASSLTTTGEETQYF. The J gene is TRBJ2-5, the V gene TRBV5-1; TRBD1 matches 8 bases. The CDR3 extends over 15 amino acids. The germline gives CDR1 SGHRS, CDR2 YFSETQ. J gave up 3 bases and V 1 base, and 5 bases lay outside the gene matches.

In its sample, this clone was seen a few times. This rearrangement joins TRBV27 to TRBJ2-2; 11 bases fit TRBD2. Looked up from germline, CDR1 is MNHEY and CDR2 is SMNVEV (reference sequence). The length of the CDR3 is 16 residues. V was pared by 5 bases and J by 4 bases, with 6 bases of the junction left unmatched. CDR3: CASSQGTSGITGELFF. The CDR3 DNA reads TGTGCCAGCAGTCAAGGGACTAGCGGTATCACCGGGGAGCTGTTTTTT.

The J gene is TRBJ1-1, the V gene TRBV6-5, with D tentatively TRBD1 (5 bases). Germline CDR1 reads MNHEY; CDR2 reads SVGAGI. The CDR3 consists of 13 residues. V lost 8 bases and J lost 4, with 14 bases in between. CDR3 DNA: TGTGCCAGCCCACTCGACAGCAGCACTGAAGCTTTCTTT. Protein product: CASPLDSSTEAFF.

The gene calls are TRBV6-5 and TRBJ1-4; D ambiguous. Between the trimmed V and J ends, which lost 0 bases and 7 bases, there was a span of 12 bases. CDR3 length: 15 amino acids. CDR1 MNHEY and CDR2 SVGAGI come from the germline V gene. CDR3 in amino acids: CASSYSPGRGEKLFF. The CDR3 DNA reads TGTGCCAGCAGTTACTCGCCGGGAAGAGGTGAAAAACTGTTTTTT.

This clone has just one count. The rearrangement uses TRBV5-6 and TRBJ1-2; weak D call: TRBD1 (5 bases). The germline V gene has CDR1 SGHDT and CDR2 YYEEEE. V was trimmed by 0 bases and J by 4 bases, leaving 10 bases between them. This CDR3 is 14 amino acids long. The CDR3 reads CASSLGQGFYGYTF. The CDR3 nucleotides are TGTGCCAGCAGCTTGGGGCAGGGATTCTATGGCTACACCTTC.

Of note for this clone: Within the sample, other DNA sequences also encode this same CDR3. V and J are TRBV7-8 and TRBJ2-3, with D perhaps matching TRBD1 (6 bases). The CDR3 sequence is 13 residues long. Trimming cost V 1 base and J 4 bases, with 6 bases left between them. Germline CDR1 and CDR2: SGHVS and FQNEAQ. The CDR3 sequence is CASSLEGADTQYF. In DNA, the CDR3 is TGTGCCAGCAGCTTAGAGGGGGCAGATACGCAGTATTTT.

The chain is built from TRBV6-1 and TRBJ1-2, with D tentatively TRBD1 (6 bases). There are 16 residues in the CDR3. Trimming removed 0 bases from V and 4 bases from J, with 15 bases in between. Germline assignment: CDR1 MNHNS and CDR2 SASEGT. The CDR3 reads CASSEALGANLYGYTF. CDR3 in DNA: TGTGCCAGCAGTGAAGCGCTGGGGGCCAATCTCTATGGCTACACCTTC.

The CDR3 DNA reads TGTGCCAGCAGTCGGACTGGTCTCGCTAGAGGAGCTTTCTTT. It codes for CASSRTGLARGAFF. The V call is TRBV3-1 (or the pseudogene TRBV3-2), the J call TRBJ1-1; D gene uncertain. Trimming left V 6 bases short and J 10 bases short, with 21 bases between. Germline lookup yields CDR1 LGHDT and CDR2 YNNKEL (reference sequence). CDR3 length: 14 amino acids.

CDR3 region: CASTRSGQGASGYTF. The CDR3 DNA follows: TGTGCCAGCACCAGATCGGGCCAGGGCGCGTCTGGCTACACCTTC. This chain uses TRBV6-5 with TRBJ1-2, with D possibly matching TRBD1 (5 bases). With 7 bases removed from V and 7 bases from J, the gap between germline ends came to 22 bases. The CDR3 length is 15 residues. The germline CDR1 and CDR2 sequences are MNHEY and SVGAGI.

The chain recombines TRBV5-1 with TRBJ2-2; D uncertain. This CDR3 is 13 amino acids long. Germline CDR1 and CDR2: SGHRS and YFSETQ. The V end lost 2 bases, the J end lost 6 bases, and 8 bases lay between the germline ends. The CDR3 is CASSLEQSGELFF. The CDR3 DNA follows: TGCGCCAGCAGCTTAGAACAGTCCGGGGAGCTGTTTTTT.

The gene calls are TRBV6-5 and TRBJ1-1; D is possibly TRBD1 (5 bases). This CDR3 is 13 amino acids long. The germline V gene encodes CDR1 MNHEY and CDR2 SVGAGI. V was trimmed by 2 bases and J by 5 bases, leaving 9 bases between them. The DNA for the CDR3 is TGTGCCAGCAGTTACAAGGGGTGGACTGAAGCTTTCTTT. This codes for CASSYKGWTEAFF.

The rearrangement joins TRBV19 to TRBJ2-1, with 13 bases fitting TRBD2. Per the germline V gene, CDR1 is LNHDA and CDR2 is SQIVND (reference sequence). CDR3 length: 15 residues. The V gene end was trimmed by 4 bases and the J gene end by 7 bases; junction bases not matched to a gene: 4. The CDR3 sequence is CASSKTSGGLNEQFF. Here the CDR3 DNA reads TGTGCCAGTAGTAAGACTAGCGGGGGGCTAAATGAGCAGTTCTTC.